These 27 T cell receptor beta chains originate from one sample sequenced in a study of blood T cell repertoires in COVID-19 (dated by TCRdb to the early 2020s). Library method: the immunoSEQ multiplex PCR assay. TCRdb retrieved this table from immuneACCESS and kept in-frame rearrangements only. Not all clones are present; in checked studies, unresolved V genes account for under half, and no reason is known for the remainder. The sample contains almost 200,000 clones, roughly 90% of them found a single time. The top ten hold 0.75% to 0.95% of the sample. Source material: peripheral blood. These receptors were taken from a woman aged 70-85 years with acute or convalescent COVID-19.

The chain has TRBV19 and TRBJ1-1; TRBD1 is a possible D gene (5 bases). The CDR3 length is 12 residues. The germline V gene encodes CDR1 LNHDA and CDR2 SQIVND (reference sequence). The germline V and J ends were trimmed by 3 bases and 4 bases, with 6 bases remaining between them. The CDR3, as DNA: TGTGCCAGTAGTATGGGGGGCACTGAAGCTTTCTTT. Translated: CASSMGGTEAFF. Combining the CDR3 with reference TRBV19 and TRBJ1-1 gives the whole variable domain DGGITQSPKYLFRKEGQNVTLSCEQNLNHDAMYWYRQDPGQGLRLIYYSQIVNDFQKGDIAEGYSVSREKKESFPLTVTSAQKNPTAFYLCASSMGGTEAFFGQGTRLTVV.

This clone has only one observation. The rearrangement joins TRBV5-6 to TRBJ2-3, with 8 bases lining up with TRBD1. This CDR3 has 14 amino acids. Germline V gene data show CDR1 as SGHDT and CDR2 as YYEEEE. Trimming took 0 bases from V and 4 from J; bases not matched to a gene: 1. This chain's CDR3 is CASSLAGGADTQYF. As DNA, the CDR3 is TGTGCCAGCAGCTTGGCAGGGGGCGCAGATACGCAGTATTTT.

The V and J genes are TRBV23-1 and TRBJ2-4; D possibly corresponds to TRBD1 (5 bases). TRBV23-1 is an ORF, with its function uncertain. V dropped 7 bases and J dropped 2 bases, with 12 bases sitting between them. The length of the CDR3 is 14 residues. CDR3 bases: TGCGCCAGCACCGACAGTTTTTCCAAAAACATTCAGTACTTC. Residues: CASTDSFSKNIQYF.

This chain uses TRBV11-3 with TRBJ1-1, with 9 bases identical to TRBD1. This CDR3 contains 11 residues. The germline V gene encodes CDR1 SGHNT and CDR2 YENEEA. The J segment lost 11 bases and the V segment lost 3 bases, leaving 1 base of the junction unmatched. This CDR3 is CASSFDRGAFF. CDR3 coding DNA: TGTGCCAGCAGCTTCGACAGGGGGGCTTTCTTT.

This clone turned up a few times. The rearrangement uses TRBV20-1 and TRBJ2-5; 10 bases map to TRBD1. This CDR3 comprises 16 residues. Trimming at V came to 3 bases and at J to 5 bases, leaving 12 bases not matched to a gene. From germline, CDR1 is DFQATT and CDR2 SNEGSKA (reference sequence). CDR3 protein: CSASRLWGQGSETQYF. DNA of the CDR3: TGCAGTGCTAGTCGGCTATGGGGACAGGGGTCGGAGACCCAGTACTTC.

This rearrangement joins TRBV4-2 to TRBJ2-3; 9 bases map to TRBD1. V was pared by 1 base and J by 2 bases, with 10 bases of the junction left unmatched. This CDR3 has 18 amino acids. CDR1 is LGHNA and CDR2 is YNFKEQ in the germline V gene. Here the CDR3 DNA reads TGTGCCAGCAGCCAAGGGGGACAGGGAGGAACACTCACAGATACGCAGTATTTT. Encoded protein: CASSQGGQGGTLTDTQYF.

This chain uses TRBV12-1 with TRBJ2-1; the D call TRBD1 from the table was never checked on the DNA. TRBV12-1 is recorded as a pseudogene. The CDR3 is made up of 16 amino acids. The DNA for the CDR3 is TGTGCCAGCAGCTTGGGACTGACAGGGGAGGCTAGGGAGCAGTTCTTC. Its protein product is CASSLGLTGEAREQFF.

The chain employs TRBV5-1 and TRBJ1-2; D is uncertain. Trimming pared 5 bases from V and 10 bases from J, leaving 15 bases between. CDR1 and CDR2 (germline): SGHRS, YFSETQ. The CDR3 is 12 amino acids. CDR3 nucleotide sequence: TGCGCCAGCAGACAACCTACAGAGACCTACACCTTC. Translated: CASRQPTETYTF. The whole variable domain, remainder taken from reference TRBV5-1 and TRBJ1-2, is KAGVTQTPRYLIKTRGQQVTLSCSPISGHRSVSWYQQTPGQGLQFLFEYFSETQRNKGNFPGRFSGRQFSNSRSEMNVSTLELGDSALYLCASRQPTETYTFGSGTRLTVV.

The rearrangement joins TRBV30 to TRBJ2-7; the match to TRBD2 covers 8 bases. The CDR3 has 14 amino acids. Germline V lookup: CDR1 GTSNPN, CDR2 SVGIG (reference sequence). The trim removed 0 bases at V and 2 bases at J, leaving 3 bases unmatched. This chain's CDR3 is CAWSVGLAAYEQYF. The CDR3, as DNA: TGTGCCTGGAGTGTAGGACTAGCCGCCTACGAGCAGTACTTC.

This chain uses TRBV28 with TRBJ2-2; D is perhaps TRBD2 (5 bases). The CDR3 consists of 16 residues. The V end was cut by 6 bases, the J end by 4 bases, with 18 bases between. The germline V gene has CDR1 MDHEN and CDR2 SYDVKM. The CDR3 sequence is CASSSPRGRRTGELFF. CDR3 nucleotide sequence: TGTGCCAGCAGCTCACCGAGAGGGCGTCGCACCGGGGAGCTGTTTTTT.

The V call is TRBV12-5, the J call TRBJ2-1; 7 bases match TRBD1. Germline V gene data show CDR1 as LGHNT and CDR2 as FRNRAP. J lost 0 bases, V lost 1 base, and 0 bases had no gene match. The CDR3 has 15 residues. In DNA form, the CDR3 reads TGTGCTAGTGGTTTGGCAGGGGGCTCCTACAATGAGCAGTTCTTC. Translation: CASGLAGGSYNEQFF.

This clone occurred a few times. For the CDR3, the DNA is TGTGCCAGCAGCCGGACACCCAACACTGAAGCTTTCTTT. Protein sequence: CASSRTPNTEAFF. This chain connects TRBV11-2 to TRBJ1-1, with D tentatively TRBD1 (5 bases). Germline CDR1 and CDR2: SGHAT and FQNNGV. Trimming shortened V by 5 bases and J by 2 bases, and 9 bases separated the two germline ends. CDR3 length equals 13 residues. Full variable domain (missing parts from reference TRBV11-2 and TRBJ1-1): EAGVAQSPRYKIIEKRQSVAFWCNPISGHATLYWYQQILGQGPKLLIQFQNNGVVDDSQLPKDRFSAERLKGVDSTLKIQPAKLEDSAVYLCASSRTPNTEAFFGQGTRLTVV.

The rearrangement uses TRBV24-1 and TRBJ2-1, with TRBD2 matching over 8 bases. Losses at the gene ends were 6 bases for V and 2 bases for J; bases not matched to a gene: 8. Per germline, CDR1 KGHDR and CDR2 SFDVKD. CDR3 size: 16 residues. CDR3 nucleotide sequence: TGTGCCACCAGTAAAAGCGGGAGAGGACCCTACAATGAGCAGTTCTTC. The encoded protein is CATSKSGRGPYNEQFF.

This chain links TRBV7-9 with TRBJ1-1; 8 bases line up with TRBD1. CDR1 is SEHNR and CDR2 is FQNEAQ in the germline V gene (reference sequence). V trimming: 0 bases; J trimming: 4 bases; junction bases outside the gene matches: 7. The CDR3 runs 16 residues. This chain's CDR3 is CASSLAGFTGGTEAFF. CDR3 in DNA: TGTGCCAGCAGCTTAGCGGGATTCACAGGGGGCACTGAAGCTTTCTTT.

V and J are TRBV15 and TRBJ1-5; D remains unclear. Trimming cost V 0 bases and J 7 bases, with 10 bases left between them. CDR3 size: 14 residues. In germline, CDR1 is LNHNV, CDR2 YYDKDF (reference sequence). CDR3 sequence: CATSRDSAGQPQHF. The CDR3 bases are TGTGCCACCAGCAGAGATAGCGCGGGCCAGCCCCAGCATTTT.

This chain joins TRBV7-8 and TRBJ2-5, with TRBD1 as a possible D gene (5 bases). CDR1 is SGHVS, CDR2 FQNEAQ, per germline. V was pared by 8 bases and J by 3 bases, with 13 bases between. The CDR3 runs to 13 residues. In nucleotides, the CDR3 is TGTGCCAGCGGCGGACACACAAAAGAGACCCAGTACTTC. Amino acid sequence: CASGGHTKETQYF.

This clone appeared once. A single base separates this from a much larger clone, so it may be a read error. Other DNA sequences in the sample encode the same CDR3. The chain uses TRBV19 and TRBJ2-7, with D hard to call. The CDR3 contains 14 residues. CDR1 is LNHDA, CDR2 SQIVND, per germline (reference sequence). Trimming shortened V by 3 bases and J by 2 bases, and 11 bases separated the two germline ends. CDR3 sequence (DNA): TGTGCCAGTAGTATTGTTCACAGCACCTACGAGCAGTACTTC. Translated, it gives CASSIVHSTYEQYF. The whole variable domain, remainder taken from reference TRBV19 and TRBJ2-7, is DGGITQSPKYLFRKEGQNVTLSCEQNLNHDAMYWYRQDPGQGLRLIYYSQIVNDFQKGDIAEGYSVSREKKESFPLTVTSAQKNPTAFYLCASSIVHSTYEQYFGPGTRLTVT.

V is TRBV5-1 and J is TRBJ2-1, with TRBD2 matching over 14 bases. CDR3 length: 16 amino acids. The V gene end was trimmed by 0 bases and the J gene end by 9 bases; junction bases not matched to a gene: 5. CDR1 SGHRS and CDR2 YFSETQ come from the germline V gene. Written as DNA, the CDR3 is TGCGCCAGCAGCTTGGCCGGGACTAGCGGGGGCGGTGAGCAGTTCTTC. It yields the protein CASSLAGTSGGGEQFF.

V gene TRBV6-2 or TRBV6-3 combines with J gene TRBJ2-1; 10 bases map to TRBD2. The CDR3 runs 17 residues. The V gene's germline CDR1 is MNHEY and CDR2 SVGEGT. V lost 2 bases, J lost 5 bases, and 9 bases stayed unmatched. CDR3 sequence reads: CASSYPIAGGGHNEQFF. CDR3 sequence (DNA): TGTGCCAGCAGTTACCCTATAGCGGGAGGAGGGCACAATGAGCAGTTCTTC.

On this clone itself: One end of the junction does not line up with germline, which may come from a read error. This chain joins TRBV11-3 and TRBJ2-6; 11 positions match TRBD1. Germline CDR1 reads SGHNT; CDR2 reads YENEEA. CDR3 length: 19 residues. DNA of the CDR3: TGTGCCAGCAGCTTAGGTGCCGGACAGGGGGCGCCTGGGGCCAACGTCCCGACTTTC. This sequence encodes CASSLGAGQGAPGANVPTF.

The gene calls are TRBV5-1 and TRBJ2-2; 11 bases map to TRBD1. Unmatched junction bases numbered 5, after V lost 3 bases and J lost 7 bases. Germline V CDR1 and CDR2: SGHRS, YFSETQ. This CDR3 spans 15 amino acids. This CDR3 is CASSWTGTGGGELFF. The CDR3 nucleotides read TGCGCCAGCAGCTGGACCGGGACAGGGGGCGGGGAGCTGTTTTTT.

V usage is TRBV25-1 and J usage is TRBJ2-3; TRBD2 aligns across 9 bases. The ends lost 4 bases at V and 5 bases at J; junction bases unmatched: 7. CDR3 length: 15 residues. The germline V gene has CDR1 MGHDK and CDR2 SYGVNS. For the CDR3, the DNA is TGTGCCAGCAGTGTAAGCGGGAGGACGGGAGATACGCAGTATTTT. Its protein is CASSVSGRTGDTQYF.

Of note for this clone: Other DNA sequences from this sample encode an identical CDR3 as well. DNA of the CDR3: TGTGCCAGCTCACCTCCCGACAGCTCCTACGAGCAGTACTTC. Translated, it gives CASSPPDSSYEQYF. The V gene is TRBV18, the J gene TRBJ2-7; TRBD1 might be the D (5 bases). CDR1 is KGHSH, CDR2 LQKENI, per germline. The V and J ends lost 3 bases and 0 bases respectively, with 9 bases between them. CDR3 length: 14 amino acids.

The chain carries TRBV5-1 and TRBJ2-3; TRBD2 matches at 10 bases. The CDR3 spans 16 residues. Trimming at V came to 0 bases and at J to 6 bases, leaving 7 bases not matched to a gene. Looked up from germline, CDR1 is SGHRS and CDR2 is YFSETQ. CDR3 coding DNA: TGCGCCAGCAGCTTGGGGTCTAGCGGGAGCATTGATACGCAGTATTTT. Translation: CASSLGSSGSIDTQYF.

The rearrangement uses TRBV29-1 and TRBJ2-3; D possibly corresponds to TRBD2 (6 bases). V lost 4 bases and J lost 1, with 12 bases in between. Germline assignment: CDR1 SQVTM and CDR2 ANQGSEA. The CDR3 is 14 residues long. CDR3 DNA: TGCAGCGTTGTCACGCGACTAGGCACAGATACGCAGTATTTT. This encodes CSVVTRLGTDTQYF.

The V gene is TRBV5-1, the J gene TRBJ2-7, with TRBD2 identical over 10 bases. Germline CDR1 is SGHRS and CDR2 is YFSETQ. This CDR3 region has 14 residues. Trimming took 4 bases from V and 3 from J; bases not matched to a gene: 4. CDR3 in DNA: TGCGCCAGCAGCATGGGACTAGCGAGCTACGAGCAGTACTTC. Translating it yields CASSMGLASYEQYF.

The CDR3 DNA is TGCAGCGTTGAATGGGACAGTAGGGGCCCGTCGGCGCAGTATTTT. Translating gives CSVEWDSRGPSAQYF. The chain joins TRBV29-1 to TRBJ2-3; TRBD1 matches at 7 bases. Per germline, CDR1 SQVTM and CDR2 ANQGSEA. This CDR3 has 15 amino acids. V lost 2 bases to trimming and J lost 10 bases; unmatched junction nucleotides: 15.